These T cell receptor beta chains were read from a single sample in a study of T-cell memory formation after mild COVID-19. TCRdb re-analysed the 5' RACE reads in MiXCR, keeping a single row per CDR3 protein. The profile shows a few hundred thousand distinct CDR3 sequences, around 21% of them singletons. Sequencing used PBMCs or a T cell subset sorted from them (not recorded which). Source of these receptors: an adult woman who had mild COVID-19 (a few samples of this study predate the infection). Cell type and time point are not known. The CDR3 runs from the conserved cysteine through the conserved F or W. A D gene is named only where the DNA matches it firmly. Where a row states a size, it is once, few, many or the class of an expanded clone; other rows omit it.

abundance: few; d_gene: TRBD1; v_gene: TRBV5-1; j_gene: TRBJ2-7; CDR3nt: TGCGCCAGCAGCCAAATCCCCGGGACAGGGAACCCCTACGAGCAGTACTTC; CDR3aa: CASSQIPGTGNPYEQYF
abundance: -; d_gene: -; v_gene: TRBV6-2/TRBV6-3; j_gene: TRBJ1-1; CDR3nt: TGTGCCAGCAGCTATGCACGCACTGAAGCTTTCTTT; CDR3aa: CASSYARTEAFF
abundance: -; d_gene: -; v_gene: TRBV11-2; j_gene: TRBJ2-1; CDR3nt: TGTGCCAGCAGCTTAATCTGGGGGCAAGGAGGTGAGCAGTTCTTC; CDR3aa: CASSLIWGQGGEQFF
abundance: -; d_gene: TRBD1; v_gene: TRBV20-1; j_gene: TRBJ1-2; CDR3nt: TGCAGTGCTAGAGACCCGACAGGGTTTGGCTACACCTTC; CDR3aa: CSARDPTGFGYTF
abundance: few; d_gene: -; v_gene: TRBV6-1; j_gene: TRBJ1-2; CDR3nt: TGTGCCAGCAGTCTCAAGGATCTCTATGGCTACACCTTC; CDR3aa: CASSLKDLYGYTF
abundance: -; d_gene: TRBD2; v_gene: TRBV6-2/TRBV6-3; j_gene: TRBJ2-5; CDR3nt: TGTGCCAGCAGTTATAGCGGGGTGGGGACCCAGTACTTC; CDR3aa: CASSYSGVGTQYF
abundance: -; d_gene: TRBD2; v_gene: TRBV7-9; j_gene: TRBJ2-1; CDR3nt: TGTGCCAGCAGCCGAGTTGCGGGAGGGGGCTACAATGAGCAGTTCTTC; CDR3aa: CASSRVAGGGYNEQFF
abundance: -; d_gene: -; v_gene: TRBV25-1; j_gene: TRBJ1-2; CDR3nt: TGTGCCAGCAGCGGACAACCTTATGGCTACACCTTC; CDR3aa: CASSGQPYGYTF
abundance: many; d_gene: -; v_gene: TRBV20-1; j_gene: TRBJ1-2; CDR3nt: TGCAGTGCTAGACAGGGGAGCGGCTATGGCTACACCTTC; CDR3aa: CSARQGSGYGYTF
abundance: -; d_gene: -; v_gene: TRBV20-1; j_gene: TRBJ2-3; CDR3nt: TGCAGTGCTACGACTGGGACAGATACGCAGTATTTT; CDR3aa: CSATTGTDTQYF
abundance: -; d_gene: TRBD1; v_gene: TRBV9; j_gene: TRBJ1-1; CDR3nt: TGTGCCAGCAGCGTAGAGGGACAGCCTTACACTGAAGCTTTCTTT; CDR3aa: CASSVEGQPYTEAFF